Listed below are T cell receptor beta chains from one sample, sequenced in a study of CD8+ T cells in alopecia areata. Some clones are missing from TCRdb's copy, which holds only in-frame ones; the method was immunoSEQ multiplex PCR. Here the sample spans 200,000 to 250,000 clones, over 60% being singletons. Here the sequenced sample was CD4+ T cells sorted from blood, taken at week 4, from a patient treated with tofacitinib. All receptors derive from a human donor with alopecia areata. The CDR3 runs from the conserved cysteine through the conserved F or W. The order of the fields is CDR3 length, J gene, V gene, CDR3 protein.

length: 14; J: TRBJ2-5; V: TRBV29-1; CDR3: CSATPPGLQETQYF
length: 14; J: TRBJ1-1; V: TRBV7-9; CDR3: CASRPGRVNTEAFF
length: 13; J: TRBJ2-1; V: TRBV29-1; CDR3: CSVGQLRNNEQFF
length: 14; J: TRBJ1-2; V: TRBV27; CDR3: CASSPWAGDYGYTF
length: 13; J: TRBJ2-2; V: TRBV11-2; CDR3: CASSSTGAGELFF
length: 13; J: TRBJ2-7; V: TRBV4-1; CDR3: CASSQVGTYEQYF
length: 12; J: TRBJ1-2; V: TRBV30; CDR3: CAWSPGGDGYTF
length: 13; J: TRBJ1-2; V: TRBV7-9; CDR3: CASGRTENYGYTF
length: 15; J: TRBJ1-3; V: TRBV4-1; CDR3: CASSFGTAMTNTIYF
length: 14; J: TRBJ2-1; V: TRBV7-7; CDR3: CASSLLGVDDEQFF
length: 12; J: TRBJ1-1; V: TRBV29-1; CDR3: CSVEGGQERAFF
length: 15; J: TRBJ1-4; V: TRBV9; CDR3: CASSVGPAPNEKLFF
length: 14; J: TRBJ2-1; V: TRBV7-9; CDR3: CASSLGAGFVEQFF
length: 15; J: TRBJ2-2; V: TRBV7-9; CDR3: CASSMTGRNTGELFF
length: 14; J: TRBJ2-7; V: TRBV25-1; CDR3: CATNPGTGPYEQYF
length: 13; J: TRBJ2-7; V: TRBV29-1; CDR3: CSVRYLGSYEQYF
length: 13; J: TRBJ1-5; V: TRBV11-2; CDR3: CASSLGSNQPQHF
length: 12; J: TRBJ1-2; V: TRBV29-1; CDR3: CSVEGSNYGYTF
length: 13; J: TRBJ1-5; V: TRBV30; CDR3: CAWSVKVNQPQHF
length: 15; J: TRBJ2-7; V: TRBV7-2; CDR3: CASSQGLIPSYEQYF
length: 13; J: TRBJ2-3; V: TRBV29-1; CDR3: CSVDIGGTDTQYF
length: 13; J: TRBJ2-2; V: TRBV29-1; CDR3: CSVRRSGLGELFF
length: 14; J: TRBJ2-1; V: TRBV4-2; CDR3: CASSQDFLGGGAFF
length: 10; J: TRBJ1-4; V: TRBV29-1; CDR3: CSVLDEKLFF
length: 14; J: TRBJ2-5; V: TRBV7-2; CDR3: CASSSTDRVKTQYF
length: 17; J: TRBJ1-4; V: TRBV4-2; CDR3: CASSQELRQGAGEKLFF
length: 13; J: TRBJ1-2; V: TRBV11-2; CDR3: CASSSRQGSGYTF
length: 13; J: TRBJ1-1; V: TRBV4-1; CDR3: CASSRRLQNEAFF
length: 12; J: TRBJ2-3; V: TRBV27; CDR3: CASSFSGGEQYF
length: 15; J: TRBJ1-4; V: TRBV7-9; CDR3: CASSPKRRLNEKLFF
length: 16; J: TRBJ2-4; V: TRBV7-2; CDR3: CASSPWTGVTKNIQYF
length: 18; J: TRBJ1-6; V: TRBV5-6; CDR3: CASSLSAGGSSYNSPLHF
length: 17; J: TRBJ2-6; V: TRBV7-9; CDR3: CASSLGQFGMGANVLTF
length: 15; J: TRBJ1-5; V: TRBV6-6; CDR3: CASSSQGAGWQPQHF
length: 14; J: TRBJ1-2; V: TRBV5-1; CDR3: CASSVLEQGRGYTF
length: 14; J: TRBJ2-1; V: TRBV7-9; CDR3: CASRSSGGNNEQFF
length: 14; J: TRBJ1-6; V: TRBV30; CDR3: CAWREQGEYSPLHF
length: 13; J: TRBJ1-1; V: TRBV2; CDR3: CASSDQGVAEAFF
length: 11; J: TRBJ2-3; V: TRBV10-2; CDR3: CASSEDVTQYF
length: 12; J: TRBJ2-7; V: TRBV13; CDR3: CASSLIAGEQYF